The 29 T cell receptor beta chains below were found in one sample sequenced in a study of identical twins (dated by TCRdb to 2016 to 2017). Library preparation was by 5' RACE. This sample was sequenced with an Illumina HiSeq 2000. TCRdb reanalyzed the raw reads on its own, using fastp at Q25 for trimming and MiXCR for clone calling, and kept in-frame beta chains. Rows are combined by CDR3 protein, so each entry shows the most common genes and DNA. This sample is represented by about 900,000 distinct CDR3 sequences; about 12% of them were singletons. Around 1.5% of the sample goes to the ten largest clones. Separately, the same data were catalogued under a study of yellow fever vaccine responses in identical twins.

Material: PBMCs. These TCRs come from a woman in her late teens or twenties in good health.

This clonotype was picked up many times. V usage is TRBV20-1 and J usage is TRBJ2-2; D is uncertain. The V end was cut by 4 bases, the J end by 1 base, with 4 bases between. Germline loops: CDR1 DFQATT, CDR2 SNEGSKA (reference sequence). The CDR3 consists of 12 residues. The CDR3 sequence is CSAIENTGELFF. CDR3 nucleotides: TGCAGTGCTATCGAGAACACCGGGGAGCTGTTTTTT.

This clonotype was seen a handful of times. The chain uses TRBV14 and TRBJ2-3, with D perhaps matching TRBD1 (6 bases). The germline V gene encodes CDR1 SGHDN and CDR2 FVKESK. The CDR3 extends over 20 amino acids. Deletions cut 4 bases from V and 3 bases from J, with 29 bases between. The CDR3 spells CASSLAHKTSAQRGTDTQYF. The CDR3, as DNA: TGTGCCAGCAGCCTAGCACATAAGACCTCCGCGCAGAGGGGGACAGATACGCAGTATTTT.

The chain joins TRBV2 to TRBJ2-7, with TRBD2 matching over 7 bases. Germline V lookup: CDR1 SNHLY, CDR2 FYNNEI. V shed 1 base and J 5 bases; nucleotides not matched to a gene: 5. This CDR3 is 14 amino acids long. CDR3 sequence reads: CASSEGRELDEQYF. In DNA form, the CDR3 reads TGTGCCAGCAGTGAAGGGCGGGAGCTCGACGAGCAGTACTTC.

In its sample, this clonotype was seen a few times. The chain couples TRBV11-3 to TRBJ2-1; a weak D match, TRBD2 (6 bases). V dropped 2 bases and J dropped 6 bases, with 11 bases sitting between them. This CDR3 is 14 amino acids long. From germline, CDR1 is SGHNT and CDR2 YENEEA. CDR3 DNA: TGTGCCAGCAGCTTAATAGAAGCGGGCAATGAGCAGTTCTTC. This translates into CASSLIEAGNEQFF. The full variable domain, in which reference TRBV11-3 and TRBJ2-1 provide the parts outside the CDR3, is EAGVVQSPRYKIIEKKQPVAFWCNPISGHNTLYWYLQNLGQGPELLIRYENEEAVDDSQLPKDRFSAERLKGVDSTLKIQPAELGDSAVYLCASSLIEAGNEQFFGPGTRLTVL.

This rearrangement joins TRBV20-1 to TRBJ2-1; 7 bases are shared with TRBD2. The germline V gene encodes CDR1 DFQATT and CDR2 SNEGSKA (reference sequence). The CDR3 is made up of 14 amino acids. V was clipped by 5 bases and J by 3 bases; unmatched bases: 7. DNA for the CDR3: TGCAGTGCTTCCATGGGACTACACTACAATGAGCAGTTCTTC. It yields the protein CSASMGLHYNEQFF.

The V and J genes are TRBV7-2 and TRBJ2-1, with 7 bases identical to TRBD2. The CDR3 covers 16 residues. V was clipped by 1 base and J by 6 bases; unmatched bases: 9. Germline V CDR1 and CDR2: SGHTA, FQGNSA. The CDR3 is CASSLVFGLGPNEQFF. The DNA of the CDR3 is TGTGCCAGCAGCTTAGTTTTTGGACTAGGGCCCAATGAGCAGTTCTTC.

Turning to this clonotype: At one end the junction does not follow the germline gene, possibly because of a read error. V gene TRBV2 combines with J gene TRBJ2-1; D not resolved. This CDR3 has 18 amino acids. Germline CDR1 is SNHLY and CDR2 is FYNNEI. The CDR3 DNA reads as TGTGCCAGCACCCCTCCCCCGTGGAGCGCTCTGTCCTACAATGAGCAGCTCTTC. Encoded protein: CASTPPPWSALSYNEQLF.

This clonotype was detected ten times or more. The chain joins TRBV28 to TRBJ2-1; the D gene is possibly TRBD2 (6 bases). CDR1 is MDHEN and CDR2 is SYDVKM in the germline V gene. V lost 5 bases, J lost 0 bases, and 11 bases lay in between. The length of the CDR3 is 15 residues. Here the CDR3 DNA reads TGTGCCAGCAGTGGAGGGACCAGCTCCTACAATGAGCAGTTCTTC. Residues: CASSGGTSSYNEQFF.

This sequence joins TRBV6-1 and TRBJ2-5; 9 nucleotides match TRBD2. The J segment lost 1 base and the V segment lost 4 bases, leaving 10 bases of the junction unmatched. The CDR3 consists of 17 residues. Germline CDR1 reads MNHNS; CDR2 reads SASEGT. CDR3 in amino acids: CASSAWELAGLQETQYF. In DNA form, the CDR3 reads TGTGCCAGCAGTGCGTGGGAACTAGCGGGCCTCCAAGAGACCCAGTACTTC.

This clonotype was found a few times. This rearrangement joins TRBV20-1 to TRBJ2-1; D may be TRBD2 (5 bases). The V gene lost 4 bases and the J gene lost 9 bases, with 7 bases spanning the gap. The CDR3 runs to 10 residues. Germline V gene data show CDR1 as DFQATT and CDR2 as SNEGSKA (reference sequence). CDR3 DNA sequence: TGCAGTGCTAAGCGGAGTGAGCAGTTCTTC. It translates to CSAKRSEQFF.

This clonotype has a handful of counts. The rearrangement uses TRBV12-3 or TRBV12-4 and TRBJ2-1; 12 bases fit TRBD2. The CDR3 totals 18 residues. Trimming took 2 bases from V and 5 from J; bases not matched to a gene: 10. The CDR3, as DNA: TGTGCCAGCAGTTTAACCCGCACTAGCGGGAGGCTAAACAATGAGCAGTTCTTC. It codes for CASSLTRTSGRLNNEQFF.

This clonotype was picked up a small number of times. The chain links TRBV6-5 to TRBJ2-1, with 9 bases fitting TRBD2. J was trimmed by 4 bases and V by 2 bases; bases with no gene match: 3. The germline V gene encodes CDR1 MNHEY and CDR2 SVGAGI. The CDR3 is made up of 15 amino acids. The CDR3 DNA is TGTGCCAGCAGTTACCCCGCGGGAGGGTACAATGAGCAGTTCTTC. This encodes CASSYPAGGYNEQFF.

This clonotype was found many times. The chain carries TRBV5-1 and TRBJ2-2; the D gene is possibly TRBD2 (7 bases). Trimming stripped 4 bases from V and 5 bases from J, with 12 bases between. The CDR3 has 14 residues. Germline V CDR1 and CDR2: SGHRS, YFSETQ. The chain's CDR3 is CASSPGGTTGELFF. In DNA form, the CDR3 reads TGCGCCAGCAGCCCGGGGGGCACTACCGGGGAGCTGTTTTTT.

This clonotype was found many times. The chain links TRBV12-3 or TRBV12-4 to TRBJ2-7; TRBD2 is a possible D gene (6 bases). V was cut by 4 bases and J by 6 bases, with 19 bases left in between. There are 15 residues in the CDR3. This chain's CDR3 is CASSSLAGPLSEQYF. The CDR3 DNA is TGTGCCAGCAGTTCCCTGGCGGGACCACTTTCCGAGCAGTACTTC.

This clonotype was observed a handful of times. The gene calls are TRBV20-1 and TRBJ2-6, with 9 bases fitting TRBD2. Germline V gene lookup returns CDR1 DFQATT and CDR2 SNEGSKA (reference sequence). This CDR3 comprises 17 residues. Trimming cost V 1 base and J 0 bases; bases outside gene matches: 4. CDR3 amino acids: CSARGLAENSGANVLTF. The CDR3 DNA follows: TGCAGTGCTAGAGGACTAGCGGAGAACTCTGGGGCCAACGTCCTGACTTTC.

This clonotype was observed a few times. The chain employs TRBV7-9 and TRBJ1-1, with 9 bases matching TRBD1. Germline V gene data show CDR1 as SEHNR and CDR2 as FQNEAQ (reference sequence). The CDR3 runs to 16 residues. The junction had 11 bases not matched to a gene; V was cut back by 5 bases and J by 4 bases. CDR3 in DNA: TGTGCCAGCAGCCCTCTCGGGACAGGGCCCCTCACTGAAGCTTTCTTT. It codes for CASSPLGTGPLTEAFF.

CDR3 bases: TGTGCCAGCAGAGACCACGACACAGGGGCAGTCTCCTACGAGCAGTACTTC. It specifies CASRDHDTGAVSYEQYF. V gene TRBV6-1 combines with J gene TRBJ2-7, with 7 bases aligning to TRBD1. This CDR3 is built from 17 residues. The trim removed 6 bases at V and 0 bases at J, leaving 14 bases unmatched. Germline V gives CDR1 MNHNS, CDR2 SASEGT.

In its sample, this clonotype was seen once. The CDR3 sequence is CASSPGQVITNEKLFF. CDR3 nucleotide sequence: TGCGCCAGCAGTCCGGGACAGGTTATAACTAATGAAAAACTGTTTTTT. The chain couples TRBV5-1 to TRBJ1-4; TRBD1 matches at 8 bases. V trimming: 5 bases; J trimming: 1 base; junction bases outside the gene matches: 7. Germline CDR1 is SGHRS and CDR2 is YFSETQ. The CDR3 has 16 residues.

This rearrangement joins TRBV4-2 to TRBJ2-1, with D possibly being TRBD1 or TRBD2 (6 bases each). Germline V gene data show CDR1 as LGHNA and CDR2 as YNFKEQ. V shed 0 bases and J shed 1 base, with 13 bases lying between them. The length of the CDR3 is 17 residues. This CDR3 is CASSQERGLRSYNEQFF. CDR3 bases: TGTGCCAGCAGCCAAGAACGGGGGCTTCGATCCTACAATGAGCAGTTCTTC.

The chain couples TRBV12-3 or TRBV12-4 to TRBJ2-1; TRBD2 matches 9 bases. The CDR3 sequence is 13 residues long. V was pared by 6 bases and J by 7 bases, with 4 bases of the junction left unmatched. The CDR3 nucleotides are TGTGCCAGCAGCCTAGCGGGGTGGAATGAGCAGTTCTTC. Translation: CASSLAGWNEQFF.

This clonotype was found a few times. J is TRBJ2-1 and V is TRBV2, with 11 bases fitting TRBD2. The CDR3 sequence is 16 residues long. The V and J ends lost 8 bases and 4 bases, in that order; junction bases with no gene match: 10. Germline CDR1 reads SNHLY; CDR2 reads FYNNEI. In DNA, the CDR3 is TGTGCCAGCGACACTAGCGGGAGTTCCCAATACAATGAGCAGTTCTTC. It translates to CASDTSGSSQYNEQFF.

This chain joins TRBV2 and TRBJ2-2; unclear D gene. Germline CDR1 and CDR2: SNHLY and FYNNEI. V shed 0 bases and J shed 7 bases, with 9 bases lying between them. This CDR3 region has 14 residues. The CDR3 loop is CASSEAKTNGELFF. CDR3 sequence (DNA): TGTGCCAGCAGTGAAGCGAAGACAAACGGGGAGCTGTTTTTT.

In its sample, this clonotype was seen a few times. V and J are TRBV5-1 and TRBJ2-1, with D unresolved. Germline CDR1 and CDR2: SGHRS and YFSETQ. The CDR3 spans 17 residues. V was clipped by 4 bases and J by 4 bases, with 21 bases between them. The CDR3 reads CASSPMTPPYAYNEQFF. The CDR3, as DNA: TGCGCCAGCAGCCCTATGACCCCCCCTTACGCTTACAATGAGCAGTTCTTC.

In its sample, this clonotype was seen a few times. This chain links TRBV20-1 with TRBJ2-5; 8 positions match TRBD2. From germline, CDR1 is DFQATT and CDR2 SNEGSKA (reference sequence). V dropped 3 bases and J dropped 0; count of bases not matched to a gene: 6. The CDR3 consists of 15 residues. The CDR3 reads CSASGSSGHQETQYF. Here the CDR3 DNA reads TGCAGTGCTAGCGGGTCTAGCGGGCACCAAGAGACCCAGTACTTC.

V gene TRBV7-9 combines with J gene TRBJ2-3; TRBD2 matches 14 bases. CDR1 and CDR2 (germline): SEHNR, FQNEAQ (reference sequence). The CDR3 is 16 residues long. V was clipped by 4 bases and J by 7 bases; unmatched bases: 7. Here the CDR3 reads CASSSSGLAGVNTQYF. The CDR3 DNA follows: TGTGCCAGCAGCTCTTCGGGACTAGCGGGAGTCAATACGCAGTATTTT.

CDR3 coding DNA: TGCAGTGCGACGAGACTAGGATTGGAGACCCAGTACTTC. Translated, it gives CSATRLGLETQYF. The chain is built from TRBV20-1 and TRBJ2-5; D might be TRBD2 (6 bases). CDR3 length: 13 amino acids. The V gene lost 6 bases and the J gene lost 5 bases, with 16 bases spanning the gap. The V gene's germline CDR1 is DFQATT and CDR2 SNEGSKA (reference sequence).

The chain recombines TRBV28 with TRBJ2-3, with 7 bases aligning to TRBD1. Germline V gene sequence: CDR1 MDHEN, CDR2 SYDVKM. There are 15 residues in the CDR3. Unmatched junction bases numbered 8, after V lost 3 bases and J lost 5 bases. Here the CDR3 DNA reads TGTGCCAGCAGTTTCCCGGGACAGCTACGAGATACGCAGTATTTT. It is translated as CASSFPGQLRDTQYF.

This chain uses TRBV12-3 or TRBV12-4 with TRBJ2-1; 9 bases fit TRBD2. V dropped 2 bases and J dropped 4; count of bases not matched to a gene: 6. The CDR3 totals 16 residues. The CDR3, as DNA: TGTGCCAGCAGTTTAACGGCTAGCGGGACTTACAATGAGCAGTTCTTC. Encoded protein: CASSLTASGTYNEQFF.

This clonotype was detected a few times. The CDR3 protein is CASSTRGTSGMTDTQYF. The CDR3 DNA follows: TGTGCCAGCAGCACCCGAGGGACTAGCGGGATGACAGATACGCAGTATTTT. The chain recombines TRBV21-1 with TRBJ2-3; the tabulated D call, TRBD2, remains unverified against the DNA. TRBV21-1 is given as a pseudogene. CDR3 size: 17 residues.